In this sample, the clone carrying this T cell receptor beta chain is large. In the authors' methods: The authors estimated nucleated cell counts from reference gene primer amplification. TCRdb keeps only in-frame clones here, not all; method: immunoSEQ multiplex PCR. The DNA was the basis for D and trimming; V, J and clone size are from that table. The data show tens of thousands of clones, about 85% seen once. The CDR3 consists of 13 residues. CDR1 is SGHTS and CDR2 is YDEGEE in the germline V gene. Trimming pared 2 bases from V and 7 bases from J, leaving 9 bases between. These data come from a study of blood T cell repertoires in COVID-19. Study-wide context: The samples span acute and convalescent COVID-19 from the United States, Italy and Spain. From T cells, B-cell-depleted T cells, or PBMCs came the material, which was cDNA or gDNA.

The receptor was derived from a man between 65 and 80 years old with acute or convalescent COVID-19. The J gene is TRBJ1-4, the V gene TRBV5-8, with D tentatively TRBD1 (5 bases). The material sequenced was peripheral blood. This chain's CDR3 is CASSLGAVEKLFF. The CDR3 DNA is TGTGCCAGCAGCTTAGGGGCGGTTGAAAAACTGTTTTTT.